Described below is a single TCR beta chain sequence and its context. The data belong to a study of blood T cell repertoires in COVID-19. The overall study: Nucleic acid was either cDNA or gDNA, and it came from T cells, B-cell-depleted T cells, or PBMCs.

This CDR3 region has 18 residues. V gave up 4 bases and J gave up 3 bases; unmatched junction bases: 17. Germline V gene lookup returns CDR1 SGHTS and CDR2 YDEGEE. Original analysis: Reference gene primer amplification gave nucleated cell count estimates. Generated by immunoSEQ multiplex PCR, the TCRdb table keeps only in-frame clones and is missing some. V, J and clone size reflect that table, while D and trimming were determined from the DNA. The sample has roughly 150,000 clones, 80% to 90% seen once. The sequence came from a man older than 75 with acute or convalescent COVID-19. The chain recombines TRBV5-8 with TRBJ2-3, with 7 bases fitting TRBD2. Sequencing was done on a sample of peripheral blood. The CDR3 region has the DNA TGTGCCAGCAGCACGAATGTGGGGTTTGTCGGGAGGACAGATACGCAGTATTTT. This codes for CASSTNVGFVGRTDTQYF.